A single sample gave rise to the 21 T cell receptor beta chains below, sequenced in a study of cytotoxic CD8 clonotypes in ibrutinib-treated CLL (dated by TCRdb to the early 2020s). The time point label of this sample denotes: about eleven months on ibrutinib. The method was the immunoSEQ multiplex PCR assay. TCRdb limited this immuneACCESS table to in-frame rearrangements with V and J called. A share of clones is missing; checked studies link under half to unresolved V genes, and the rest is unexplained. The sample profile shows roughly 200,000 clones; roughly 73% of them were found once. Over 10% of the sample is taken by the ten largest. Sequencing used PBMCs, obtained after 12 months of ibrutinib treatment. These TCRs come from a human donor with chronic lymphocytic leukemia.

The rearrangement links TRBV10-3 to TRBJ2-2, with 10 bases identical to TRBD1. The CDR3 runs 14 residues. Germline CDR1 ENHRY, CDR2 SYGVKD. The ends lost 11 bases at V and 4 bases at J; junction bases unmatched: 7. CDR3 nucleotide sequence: TGTGCCGCCCGGGACAGGGGCACCACCGGGGAGCTGTTTTTT. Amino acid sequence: CAARDRGTTGELFF.

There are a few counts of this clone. The CDR3 is CASGGPEAFF. The CDR3 DNA follows: TGTGCCAGCGGCGGGCCTGAAGCTTTCTTT. J is TRBJ1-1 and V is TRBV21-1. TRBV21-1 is a known pseudogene. The CDR3 sequence is 10 residues long.

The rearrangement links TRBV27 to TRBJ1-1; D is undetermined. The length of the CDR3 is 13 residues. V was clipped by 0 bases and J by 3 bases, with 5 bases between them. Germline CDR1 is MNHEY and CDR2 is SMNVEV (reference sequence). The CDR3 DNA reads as TGTGCCAGCAGTTTATCGGGAGACACTGAAGCTTTCTTT. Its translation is CASSLSGDTEAFF.

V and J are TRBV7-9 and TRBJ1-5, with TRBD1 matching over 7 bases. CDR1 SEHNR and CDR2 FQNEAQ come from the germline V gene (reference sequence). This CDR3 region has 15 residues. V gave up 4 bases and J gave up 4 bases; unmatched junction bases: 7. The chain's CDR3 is CASSSAGGANQPQHF. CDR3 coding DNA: TGTGCCAGCAGCTCAGCAGGGGGGGCGAATCAGCCCCAGCATTTT.

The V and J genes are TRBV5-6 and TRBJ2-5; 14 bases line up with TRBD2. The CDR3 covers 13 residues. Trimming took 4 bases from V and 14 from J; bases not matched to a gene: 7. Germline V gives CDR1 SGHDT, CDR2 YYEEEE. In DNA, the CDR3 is TGTGCCAGCAGCGGGACTAGCGGGGGCCCCCTCTACTTC. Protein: CASSGTSGGPLYF.

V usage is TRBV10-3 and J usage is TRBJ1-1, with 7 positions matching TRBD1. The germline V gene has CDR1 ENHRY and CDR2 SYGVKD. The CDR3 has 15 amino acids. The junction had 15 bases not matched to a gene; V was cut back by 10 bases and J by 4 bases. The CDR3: CATYPTGREGTEAFF. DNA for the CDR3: TGTGCCACCTACCCGACAGGGAGAGAGGGCACTGAAGCTTTCTTT.

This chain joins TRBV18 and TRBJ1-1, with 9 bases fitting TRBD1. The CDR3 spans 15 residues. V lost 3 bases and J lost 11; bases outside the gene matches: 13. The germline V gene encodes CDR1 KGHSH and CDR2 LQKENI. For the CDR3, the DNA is TGTGCCAGCTCACCGCCCTCCGTAGGGGACAGGGAGGCTTTCTTT. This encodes CASSPPSVGDREAFF.

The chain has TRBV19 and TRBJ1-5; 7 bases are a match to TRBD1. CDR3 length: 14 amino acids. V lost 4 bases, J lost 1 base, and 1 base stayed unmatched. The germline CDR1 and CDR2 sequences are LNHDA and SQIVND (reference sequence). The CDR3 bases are TGTGCCAGTAGTACAGGGGGGAGCAATCAGCCCCAGCATTTT. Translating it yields CASSTGGSNQPQHF.

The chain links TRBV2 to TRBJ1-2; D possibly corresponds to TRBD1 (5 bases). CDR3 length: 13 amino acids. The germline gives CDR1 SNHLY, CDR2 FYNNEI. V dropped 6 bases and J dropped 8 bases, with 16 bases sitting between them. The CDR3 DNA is TGTGCCAGCAGCGAAACAGGTTTTGAAGGCTACACCTTC. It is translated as CASSETGFEGYTF.

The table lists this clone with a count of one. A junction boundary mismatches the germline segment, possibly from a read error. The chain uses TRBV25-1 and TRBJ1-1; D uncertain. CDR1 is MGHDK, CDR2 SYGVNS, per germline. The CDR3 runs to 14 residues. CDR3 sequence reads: CASSGVGASARTLF. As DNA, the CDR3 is TGTGCCAGCAGTGGGGTGGGAGCGTCCGCCAGGACCCTCTTT.

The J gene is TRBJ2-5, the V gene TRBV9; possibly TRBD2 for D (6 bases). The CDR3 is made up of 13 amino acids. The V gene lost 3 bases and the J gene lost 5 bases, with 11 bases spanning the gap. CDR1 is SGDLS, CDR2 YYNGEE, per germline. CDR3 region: CASSEQRAETQYF. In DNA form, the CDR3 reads TGTGCCAGCAGCGAGCAGCGGGCGGAGACCCAGTACTTC.

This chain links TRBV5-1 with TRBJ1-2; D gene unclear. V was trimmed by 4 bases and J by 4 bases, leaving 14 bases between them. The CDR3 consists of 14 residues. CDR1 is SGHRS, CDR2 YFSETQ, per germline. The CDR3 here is CASSEDRSLYGYTF. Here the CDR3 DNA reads TGCGCCAGCAGCGAGGATCGATCACTCTATGGCTACACCTTC. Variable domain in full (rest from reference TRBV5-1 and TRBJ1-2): KAGVTQTPRYLIKTRGQQVTLSCSPISGHRSVSWYQQTPGQGLQFLFEYFSETQRNKGNFPGRFSGRQFSNSRSEMNVSTLELGDSALYLCASSEDRSLYGYTFGSGTRLTVV.

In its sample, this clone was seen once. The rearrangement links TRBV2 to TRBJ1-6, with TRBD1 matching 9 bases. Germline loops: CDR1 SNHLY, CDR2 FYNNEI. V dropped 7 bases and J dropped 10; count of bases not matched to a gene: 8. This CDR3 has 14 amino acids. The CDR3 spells CASIIGTGKSPLHF. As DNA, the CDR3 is TGTGCCAGCATTATTGGGACAGGGAAATCACCCCTCCACTTT. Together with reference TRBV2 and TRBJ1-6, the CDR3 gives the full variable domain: EPEVTQTPSHQVTQMGQEVILRCVPISNHLYFYWYRQILGQKVEFLVSFYNNEISEKSEIFDDQFSVERPDGSNFTLKIRSTKLEDSAMYFCASIIGTGKSPLHFGNGTRLTVT.

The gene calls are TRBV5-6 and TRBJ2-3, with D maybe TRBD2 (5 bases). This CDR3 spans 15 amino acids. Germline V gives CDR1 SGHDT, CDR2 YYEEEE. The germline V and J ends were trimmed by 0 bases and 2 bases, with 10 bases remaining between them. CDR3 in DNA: TGTGCCAGCAGCTTGGGGGGAGACCCCACAGATACGCAGTATTTT. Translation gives CASSLGGDPTDTQYF.

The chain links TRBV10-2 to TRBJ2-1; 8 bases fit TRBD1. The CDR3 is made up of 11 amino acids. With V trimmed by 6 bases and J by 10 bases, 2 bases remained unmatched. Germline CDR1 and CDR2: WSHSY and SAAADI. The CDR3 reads CASRRDREQFF. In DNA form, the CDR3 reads TGCGCCAGCAGAAGGGACAGGGAGCAGTTCTTC.

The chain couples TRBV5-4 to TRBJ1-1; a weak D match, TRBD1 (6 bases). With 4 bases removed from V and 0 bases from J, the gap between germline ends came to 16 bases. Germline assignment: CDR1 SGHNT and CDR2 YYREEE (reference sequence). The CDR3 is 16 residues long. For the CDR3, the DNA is TGTGCCAGCAGCGCGGGAACACAGGGCATGAACACTGAAGCTTTCTTT. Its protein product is CASSAGTQGMNTEAFF.

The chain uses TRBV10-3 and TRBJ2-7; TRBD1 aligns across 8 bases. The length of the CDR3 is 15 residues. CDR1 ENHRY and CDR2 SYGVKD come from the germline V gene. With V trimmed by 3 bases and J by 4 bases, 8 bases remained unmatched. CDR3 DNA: TGTGCCATCAGTGACAAGGACAGGGTTAGTTACGAGCAGTACTTC. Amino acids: CAISDKDRVSYEQYF.

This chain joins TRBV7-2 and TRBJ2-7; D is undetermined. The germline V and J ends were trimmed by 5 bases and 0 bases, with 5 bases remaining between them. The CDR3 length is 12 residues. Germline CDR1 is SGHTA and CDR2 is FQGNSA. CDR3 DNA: TGTGCCAGCAGCCCGAGCTCCTACGAGCAGTACTTC. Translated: CASSPSSYEQYF.

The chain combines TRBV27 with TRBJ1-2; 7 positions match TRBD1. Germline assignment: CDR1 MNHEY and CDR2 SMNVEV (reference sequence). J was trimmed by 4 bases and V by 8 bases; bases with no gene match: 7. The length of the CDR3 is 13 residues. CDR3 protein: CASSRGSVYGYTF. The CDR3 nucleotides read TGTGCCAGCTCCAGGGGGAGCGTCTATGGCTACACCTTC.

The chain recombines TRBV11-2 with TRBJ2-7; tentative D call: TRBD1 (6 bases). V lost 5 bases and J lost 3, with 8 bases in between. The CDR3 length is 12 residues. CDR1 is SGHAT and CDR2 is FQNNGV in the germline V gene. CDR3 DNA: TGTGCCAGCAGCAAACAGGGCTACGAGCAGTACTTC. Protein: CASSKQGYEQYF.

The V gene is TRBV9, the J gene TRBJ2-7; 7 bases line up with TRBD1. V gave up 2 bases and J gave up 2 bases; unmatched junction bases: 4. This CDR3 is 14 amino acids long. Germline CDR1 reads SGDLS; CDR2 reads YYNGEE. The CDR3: CASSVDRVPYEQYF. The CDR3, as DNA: TGTGCCAGCAGCGTCGACAGGGTCCCCTACGAGCAGTACTTC.